This T cell receptor (beta chain) was identified in a study of cytomegalovirus exposure and HLA in healthy donors. In the PCR, 60 Vbeta and 13 Jbeta primers were used. Method: immunoSEQ multiplex PCR; TCRdb's copy keeps in-frame clones and lacks some. In total, the table holds about 130,000 clones. Trimming took off 4 bases at V and 6 bases at J, with 15 bases between the two ends. In germline, CDR1 is SGHTA, CDR2 FQGTGA. This CDR3 is 14 amino acids long. This clonotype was obtained from a man between 18 and 35 years old in good health and CMV-seronegative. Sample: PBMCs. The rearrangement joins TRBV7-3 to TRBJ1-2; D possibly corresponds to TRBD1 (6 bases). The CDR3 nucleotides read TGTGCCAGCAGCTCTGGACAGACGCTACATGGCTACACCTTC. It yields the protein CASSSGQTLHGYTF.